A selection of T cell receptor beta chains follows, all from one sample in a study of shared clonotypes between healthy human individuals. Measured with immunoSEQ multiplex PCR; TCRdb has only the in-frame clones, and not every one. This table holds approximately 2,000,000 clones, about 93% found once. The specimen was naive CD8+ T cells from PBMCs. The receptors originated from a man aged 18 to 29 in good health. Some clones in this sample may be carry-over from other donors' samples. CDR3s leave out the opening cysteine and the closing phenylalanine or tryptophan. Expanded clones get a size class; other rows say once, few or many, or leave the size out.

j_call clone_size v_call cdr3_aa
TRBJ2-5 NA TRBV27 ASSPGLSGETQY
TRBJ2-3 NA TRBV2 ASRGGHLSTDTQY
TRBJ2-1 once TRBV7-9 ASNQRTNGGEQF
TRBJ2-7 NA TRBV6-1 ASSTGYEQY
TRBJ1-5 NA TRBV4-3 ASSQAESPWARGGNQPQH
TRBJ2-2 NA TRBV11-3 ASSSWGGARGTGELF
TRBJ1-2 NA TRBV29-1 SALPEGGWNGYT
TRBJ2-1 NA TRBV9 ASSAGTGILNEQF
TRBJ2-2 NA TRBV15 ATSRGQGRSTGELF
TRBJ2-3 NA TRBV9 ASSPSGQGTDTQY
TRBJ2-1 NA TRBV4-1 ASSQVTSGGYNEQF
TRBJ2-1 NA TRBV7-9 ASSSWRDHNEQF
TRBJ2-4 NA TRBV19 ASSIGGPGNIQY
TRBJ2-2 NA TRBV4-3 ASSPDGTGGTTGELF
TRBJ1-1 NA TRBV4-3 ASSRQGGDTEAF
TRBJ2-1 NA TRBV18 ASSMDRGINEQF
TRBJ2-2 NA TRBV9 ASSVAKFTGNTGELF
TRBJ1-2 NA TRBV29-1 SVWTEAGYT
TRBJ1-1 NA TRBV27 ASSLRGRASAEAF
TRBJ2-2 NA TRBV4-3 ATAGDRVGDGELF
TRBJ2-1 NA TRBV9 ASSVGWTGGPGNEQF
TRBJ2-7 NA TRBV9 ASSVGLAGTYEQY
TRBJ1-3 NA TRBV13 ASRGRDIDGNTIY
TRBJ2-1 NA TRBV29-1 SVPGLAGFEQF
TRBJ1-2 NA TRBV7-9 ASSLGGYT
TRBJ1-1 NA TRBV2 ASSEGYELSNTEAF
TRBJ2-3 once TRBV6-6 ASRESGSVADTQY
TRBJ2-2 once TRBV6-5 ASSSGTFTGELF
TRBJ1-4 NA TRBV7-9 ASSSHRAANEKLF
TRBJ1-1 NA TRBV11-2 ASSLDRFSGTEAF
TRBJ2-3 NA TRBV12-5 ASGTGFKADTQY
TRBJ1-5 NA TRBV5-1 ASSQWGTGSHQPQH
TRBJ2-1 NA TRBV7-6 ASSLAAREPYNEQF
TRBJ2-7 NA TRBV14 ASSQLAGSWGGEQY
TRBJ2-1 NA TRBV27 ASSLGQVNYNEQF
TRBJ1-5 NA TRBV9 ASSGGRTHQPQH
TRBJ1-1 NA TRBV7-9 ASSFGVGMNTEAF
TRBJ1-1 once TRBV28 ASSLSRGQTEAF
TRBJ1-3 NA TRBV28 ASLRGDFRTIY
TRBJ2-7 NA TRBV5-4 ASSRTLPYEQY